The rows below give T cell receptor beta chains drawn from one sample of a study of T cell repertoires in cytomegalovirus infection. No antigen has been assigned to these receptors. One entry per CDR3 protein, called by TCRdb with MiXCR from the reads. The table has some 480,000 distinct CDR3 sequences, roughly a third seen once. The material was cultured PBMCs, obtained from culture after CMV antigen stimulation. All receptors derive from a human donor in good health (CMV status not recorded). Some clones in this sample may be carry-over from other donors' samples. The CDR3 runs from the conserved cysteine through the conserved F or W.

CDR3aa	j_gene	v_gene	len
CASTVGFLDTGELFF	TRBJ2-2	TRBV7-9	15
CASSQDLAGVDTQYF	TRBJ2-3	TRBV4-3	15
CASSLSGRASGANVLTF	TRBJ2-6	TRBV5-5	17
CASSQEGSYNQPQHF	TRBJ1-5	TRBV4-1	15
CSARSPLSADTQYF	TRBJ2-3	TRBV20-1	14
CASSIKGLGSSYNEQFF	TRBJ2-1	TRBV7-3	17
CASSESLDNEQFF	TRBJ2-1	TRBV10-1	13
CASSGPAGTNEQFF	TRBJ2-1	TRBV9	14
CAISAGNTYEQYF	TRBJ2-7	TRBV10-3	13
CATSDYEYSRGGTDTQYF	TRBJ2-3	TRBV24-1	18
CASSQVPGQGMNTEAFF	TRBJ1-1	TRBV4-3	17
CASSDFRANQPQHF	TRBJ1-5	TRBV6-1	14